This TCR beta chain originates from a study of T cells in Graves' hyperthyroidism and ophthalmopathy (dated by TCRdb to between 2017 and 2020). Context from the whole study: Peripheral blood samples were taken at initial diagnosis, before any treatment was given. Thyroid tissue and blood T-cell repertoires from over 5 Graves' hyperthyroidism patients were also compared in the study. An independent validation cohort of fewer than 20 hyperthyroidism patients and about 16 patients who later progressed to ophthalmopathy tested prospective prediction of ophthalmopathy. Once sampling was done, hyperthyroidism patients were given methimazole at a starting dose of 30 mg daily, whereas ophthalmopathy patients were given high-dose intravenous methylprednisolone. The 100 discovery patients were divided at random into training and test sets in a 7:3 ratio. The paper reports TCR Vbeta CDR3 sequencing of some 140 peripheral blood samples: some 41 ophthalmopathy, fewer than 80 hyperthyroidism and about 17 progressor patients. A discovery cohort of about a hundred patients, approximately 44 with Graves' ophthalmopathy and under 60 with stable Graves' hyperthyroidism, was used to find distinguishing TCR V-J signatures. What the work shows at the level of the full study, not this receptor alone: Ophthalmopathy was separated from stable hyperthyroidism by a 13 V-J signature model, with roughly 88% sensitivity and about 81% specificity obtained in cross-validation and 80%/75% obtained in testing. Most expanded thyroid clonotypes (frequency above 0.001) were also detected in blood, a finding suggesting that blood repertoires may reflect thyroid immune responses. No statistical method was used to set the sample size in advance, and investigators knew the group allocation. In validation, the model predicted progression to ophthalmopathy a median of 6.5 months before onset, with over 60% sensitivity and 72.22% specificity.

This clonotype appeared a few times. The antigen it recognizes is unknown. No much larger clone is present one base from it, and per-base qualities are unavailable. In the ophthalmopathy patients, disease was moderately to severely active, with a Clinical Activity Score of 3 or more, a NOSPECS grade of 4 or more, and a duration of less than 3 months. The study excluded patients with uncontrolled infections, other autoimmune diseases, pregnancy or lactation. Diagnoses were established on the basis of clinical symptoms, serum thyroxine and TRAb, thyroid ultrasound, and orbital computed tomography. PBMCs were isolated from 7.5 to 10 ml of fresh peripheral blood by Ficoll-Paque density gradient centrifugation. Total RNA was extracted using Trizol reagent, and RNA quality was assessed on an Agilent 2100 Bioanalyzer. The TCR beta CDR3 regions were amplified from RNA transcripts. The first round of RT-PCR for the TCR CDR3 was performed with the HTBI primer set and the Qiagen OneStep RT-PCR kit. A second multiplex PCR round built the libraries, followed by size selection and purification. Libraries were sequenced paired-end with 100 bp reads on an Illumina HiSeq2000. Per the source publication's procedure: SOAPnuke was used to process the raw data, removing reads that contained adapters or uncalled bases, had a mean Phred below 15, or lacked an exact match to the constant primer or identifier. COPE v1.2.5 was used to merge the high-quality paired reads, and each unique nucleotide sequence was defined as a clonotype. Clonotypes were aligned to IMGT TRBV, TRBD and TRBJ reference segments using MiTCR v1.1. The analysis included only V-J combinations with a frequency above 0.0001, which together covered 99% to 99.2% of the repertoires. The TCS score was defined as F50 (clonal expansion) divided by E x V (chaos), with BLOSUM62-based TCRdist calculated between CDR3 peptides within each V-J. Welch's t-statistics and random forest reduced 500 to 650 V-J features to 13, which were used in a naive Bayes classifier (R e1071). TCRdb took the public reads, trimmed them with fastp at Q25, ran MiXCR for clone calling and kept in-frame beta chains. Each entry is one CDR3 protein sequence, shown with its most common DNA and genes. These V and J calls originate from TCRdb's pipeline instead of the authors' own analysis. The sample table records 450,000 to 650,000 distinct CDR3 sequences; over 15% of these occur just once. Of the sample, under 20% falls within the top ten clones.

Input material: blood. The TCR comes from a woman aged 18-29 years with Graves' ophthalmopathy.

For the CDR3, the sequence is CASSASPGGHRTGELFF. The DNA sequence is as follows: TGTGCCAGCAGCGCCTCCCCAGGGGGACATAGGACCGGGGAGCTGTTTTTT. The rearrangement joined TRBV9 to TRBJ2-2, and TRBD1 aligns with 7 junction nucleotides. Here V drops 3 bases and J drops 5 bases, and the junction holds 13 bases not matched to any gene. From a lookup of the germline V gene, CDR1 and CDR2 are SGDLS and YYNGEE. The CDR3, cysteine through phenylalanine, is 17 amino acids long. Kept here is only the CDR3 DNA, which spans 51 bases and is read in frame from base 1.